The present T cell receptor (beta chain) was sequenced within a study of shared clonotypes between healthy human individuals. The donors, healthy adults who were HIV-negative, had experienced no recent acute infections or vaccinations. Negatively enriched CD4+ T cells were divided by CD45RA into naive and memory. Germline lookup yields CDR1 SGHTA and CDR2 FQGNSA. V was trimmed by 6 bases and J by 9 bases, leaving 13 bases between them. The CDR3 totals 12 residues. Genomic DNA of every subset was divided equally among multiple immunoSEQ plates. The table came from immunoSEQ multiplex PCR; TCRdb's copy has only in-frame clones and leaves some out. The table lists 1.4 million or so clones, about 98.5% of them singletons. This clone appeared once.

This clonotype was sampled from a man under 40 in good health. This rearrangement joins TRBV7-2 to TRBJ2-3; D might be TRBD2 (6 bases). The source material was naive CD4+ T cells sorted from blood. The subset: CD45RA+ positively selected. CDR3 sequence: CASSSNRGTQYF. DNA of the CDR3: TGTGCCAGCAGTTCCAACCGGGGGACGCAGTATTTT.